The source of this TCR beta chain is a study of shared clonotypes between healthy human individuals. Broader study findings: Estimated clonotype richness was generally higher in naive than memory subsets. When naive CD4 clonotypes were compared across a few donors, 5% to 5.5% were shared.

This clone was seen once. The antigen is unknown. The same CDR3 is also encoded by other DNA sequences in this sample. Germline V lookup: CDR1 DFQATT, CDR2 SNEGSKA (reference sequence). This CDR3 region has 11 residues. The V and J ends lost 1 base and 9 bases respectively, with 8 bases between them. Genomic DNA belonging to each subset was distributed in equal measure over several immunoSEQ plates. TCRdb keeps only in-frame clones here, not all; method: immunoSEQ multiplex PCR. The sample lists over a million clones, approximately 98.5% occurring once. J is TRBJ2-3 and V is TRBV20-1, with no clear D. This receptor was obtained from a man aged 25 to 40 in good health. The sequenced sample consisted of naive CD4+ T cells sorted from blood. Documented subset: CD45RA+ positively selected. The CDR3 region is CSARGAQTQYF. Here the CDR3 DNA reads TGCAGTGCTAGAGGAGCACAGACGCAGTATTTT.